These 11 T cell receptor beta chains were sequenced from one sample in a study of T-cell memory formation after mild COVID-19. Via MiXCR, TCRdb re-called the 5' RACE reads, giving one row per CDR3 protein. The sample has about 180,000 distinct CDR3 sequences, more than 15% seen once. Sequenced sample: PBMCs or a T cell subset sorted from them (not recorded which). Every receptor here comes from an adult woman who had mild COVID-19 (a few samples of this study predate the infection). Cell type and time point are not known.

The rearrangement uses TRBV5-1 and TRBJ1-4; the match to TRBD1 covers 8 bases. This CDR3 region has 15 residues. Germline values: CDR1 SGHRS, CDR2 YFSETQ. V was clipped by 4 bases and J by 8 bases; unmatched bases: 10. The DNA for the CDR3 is TGCGCCAGCAGCGTATCAGGACAGGGTTGGGAAAAACTGTTTTTT. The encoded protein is CASSVSGQGWEKLFF.

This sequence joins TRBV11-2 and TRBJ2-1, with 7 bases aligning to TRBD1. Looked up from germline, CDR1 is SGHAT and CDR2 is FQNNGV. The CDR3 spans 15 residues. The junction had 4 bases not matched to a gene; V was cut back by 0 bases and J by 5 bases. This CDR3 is CASSLDRGGHNEQFF. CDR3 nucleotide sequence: TGTGCCAGCAGCTTAGATCGAGGGGGCCACAATGAGCAGTTCTTC.

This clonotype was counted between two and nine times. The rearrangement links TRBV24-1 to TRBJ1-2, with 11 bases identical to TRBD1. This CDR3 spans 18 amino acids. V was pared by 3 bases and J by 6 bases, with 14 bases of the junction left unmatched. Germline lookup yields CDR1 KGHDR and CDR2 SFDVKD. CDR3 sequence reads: CATSDPTDRGLGDNGYTF. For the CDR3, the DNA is TGTGCCACCAGTGATCCGACGGACAGGGGGCTGGGTGATAATGGCTACACCTTC.

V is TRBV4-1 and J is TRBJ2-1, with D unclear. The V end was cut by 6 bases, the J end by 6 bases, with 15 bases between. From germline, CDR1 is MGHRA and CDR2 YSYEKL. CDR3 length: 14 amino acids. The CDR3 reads CASRPLGPRNEQFF. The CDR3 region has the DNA TGCGCCAGCAGGCCGCTAGGGCCCCGCAATGAGCAGTTCTTC.

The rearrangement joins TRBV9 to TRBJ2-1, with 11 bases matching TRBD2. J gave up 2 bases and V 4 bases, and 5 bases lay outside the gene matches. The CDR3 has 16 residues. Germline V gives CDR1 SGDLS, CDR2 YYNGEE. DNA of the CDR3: TGTGCCAGCAGCTTAATGGGACTAGCGGCCTACAATGAGCAGTTCTTC. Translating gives CASSLMGLAAYNEQFF.

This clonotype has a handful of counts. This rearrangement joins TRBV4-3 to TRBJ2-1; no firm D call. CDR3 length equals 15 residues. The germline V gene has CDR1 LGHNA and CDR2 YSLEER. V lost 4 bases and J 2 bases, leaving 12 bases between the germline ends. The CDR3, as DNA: TGCGCCAGCAGCCCTGACACTGGAACCTACAATGAGCAGTTCTTC. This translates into CASSPDTGTYNEQFF.

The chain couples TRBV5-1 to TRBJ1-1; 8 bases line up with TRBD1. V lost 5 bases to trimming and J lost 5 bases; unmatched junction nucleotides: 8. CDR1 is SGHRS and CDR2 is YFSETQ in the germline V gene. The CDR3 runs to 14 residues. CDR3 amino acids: CASRYQGALTEAFF. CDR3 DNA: TGCGCCAGCAGGTACCAGGGGGCGCTTACTGAAGCTTTCTTT. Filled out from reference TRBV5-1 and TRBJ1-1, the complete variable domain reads KAGVTQTPRYLIKTRGQQVTLSCSPISGHRSVSWYQQTPGQGLQFLFEYFSETQRNKGNFPGRFSGRQFSNSRSEMNVSTLELGDSALYLCASRYQGALTEAFFGQGTRLTVV.

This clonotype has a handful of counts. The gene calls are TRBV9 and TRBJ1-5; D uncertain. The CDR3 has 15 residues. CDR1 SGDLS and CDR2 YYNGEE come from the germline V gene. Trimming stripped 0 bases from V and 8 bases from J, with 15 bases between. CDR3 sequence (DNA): TGTGCCAGCAGCGTAGGCCAGATAACATCAGAGCCCCAGCATTTT. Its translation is CASSVGQITSEPQHF.

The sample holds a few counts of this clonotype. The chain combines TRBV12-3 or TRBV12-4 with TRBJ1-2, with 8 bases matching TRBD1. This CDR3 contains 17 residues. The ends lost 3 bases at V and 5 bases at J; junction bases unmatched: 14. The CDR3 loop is CASSFRNPGGARYGYTF. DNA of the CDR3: TGTGCCAGCAGTTTCCGGAATCCAGGGGGCGCTCGGTATGGCTACACCTTC.

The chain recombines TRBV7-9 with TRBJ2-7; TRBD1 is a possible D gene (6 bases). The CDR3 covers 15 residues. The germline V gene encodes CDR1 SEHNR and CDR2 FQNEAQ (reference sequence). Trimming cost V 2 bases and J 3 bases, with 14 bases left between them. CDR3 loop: CASSLNWGRDYEQYF. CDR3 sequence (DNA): TGTGCCAGCAGCTTAAATTGGGGGCGAGACTACGAGCAGTACTTC.

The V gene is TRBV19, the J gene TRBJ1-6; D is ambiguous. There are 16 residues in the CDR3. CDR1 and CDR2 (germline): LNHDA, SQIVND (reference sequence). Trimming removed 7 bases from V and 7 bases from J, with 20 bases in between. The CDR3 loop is CASNPARFEGNSPLHF. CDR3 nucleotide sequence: TGTGCCAGTAACCCGGCCCGTTTCGAAGGGAATTCACCCCTCCACTTT.